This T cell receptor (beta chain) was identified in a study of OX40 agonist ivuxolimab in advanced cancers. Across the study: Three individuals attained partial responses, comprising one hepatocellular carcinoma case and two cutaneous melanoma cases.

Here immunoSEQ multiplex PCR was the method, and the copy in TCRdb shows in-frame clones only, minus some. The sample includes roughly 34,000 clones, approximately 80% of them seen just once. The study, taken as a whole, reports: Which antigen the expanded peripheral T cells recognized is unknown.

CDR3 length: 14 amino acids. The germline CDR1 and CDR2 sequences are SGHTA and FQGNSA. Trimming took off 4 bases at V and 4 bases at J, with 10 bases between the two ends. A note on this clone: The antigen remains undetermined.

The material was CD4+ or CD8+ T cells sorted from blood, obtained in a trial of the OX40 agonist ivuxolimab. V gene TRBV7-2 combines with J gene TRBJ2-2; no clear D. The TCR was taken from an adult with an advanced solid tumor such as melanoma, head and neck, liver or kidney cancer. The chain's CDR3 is CASSSFLSTGELFF. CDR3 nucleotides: TGTGCCAGCAGCTCCTTTCTTTCCACCGGGGAGCTGTTTTTT.